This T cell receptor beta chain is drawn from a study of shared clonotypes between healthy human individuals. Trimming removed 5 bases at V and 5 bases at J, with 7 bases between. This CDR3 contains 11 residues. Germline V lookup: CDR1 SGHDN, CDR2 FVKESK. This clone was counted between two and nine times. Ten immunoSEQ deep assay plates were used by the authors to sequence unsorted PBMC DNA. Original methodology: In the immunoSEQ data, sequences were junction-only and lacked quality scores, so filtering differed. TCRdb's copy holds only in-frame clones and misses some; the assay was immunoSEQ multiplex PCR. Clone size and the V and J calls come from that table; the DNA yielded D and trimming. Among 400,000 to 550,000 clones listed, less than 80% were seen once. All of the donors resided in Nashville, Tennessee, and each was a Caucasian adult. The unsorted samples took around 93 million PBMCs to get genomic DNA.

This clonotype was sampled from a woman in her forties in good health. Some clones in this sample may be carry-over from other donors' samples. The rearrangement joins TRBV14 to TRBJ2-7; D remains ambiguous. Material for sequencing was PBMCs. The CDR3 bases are TGTGCCAGCAGCTACACGGACGAGCAGTACTTC. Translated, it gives CASSYTDEQYF.